This T cell receptor beta chain was identified in a study of shared clonotypes between healthy human individuals. About this clone: Its specificity is unknown. The same CDR3 can be traced to other DNA sequences in this sample.

Trimming at V came to 4 bases and at J to 4 bases, leaving 6 bases not matched to a gene. CDR3 size: 15 residues. The germline gives CDR1 SGHRS, CDR2 YFSETQ. Notes on the study in general: On the whole, naive subsets had larger estimated richness than memory subsets had. Sorted-subset sequencing was shown by rarefaction to be incomplete despite large depth. The sole specimen, blood, was sampled, and tissue repertoires likely differ.

Naive CD8 cells were CD45RO-negative, positively selected for CCR7, excluding terminally differentiated effector memory CD45RA+ cells. Assay execution took place at the deep level. Libraries were prepared by immunoSEQ multiplex PCR; TCRdb keeps only in-frame clonotypes and omits some of them. This sample has around 2.1 million clones, with more than 85% found just once. The receptor was derived from a man aged 18 to 35 in good health. Some clones in this sample may be carry-over from other donors' samples. The chain joins TRBV5-1 to TRBJ2-5, with 11 bases fitting TRBD1. Sequenced input: naive CD8+ T cells from PBMCs. CDR3 loop: CASSLGQGAGETQYF. DNA for the CDR3: TGCGCCAGCAGCCTCGGACAGGGGGCCGGAGAGACCCAGTACTTC.